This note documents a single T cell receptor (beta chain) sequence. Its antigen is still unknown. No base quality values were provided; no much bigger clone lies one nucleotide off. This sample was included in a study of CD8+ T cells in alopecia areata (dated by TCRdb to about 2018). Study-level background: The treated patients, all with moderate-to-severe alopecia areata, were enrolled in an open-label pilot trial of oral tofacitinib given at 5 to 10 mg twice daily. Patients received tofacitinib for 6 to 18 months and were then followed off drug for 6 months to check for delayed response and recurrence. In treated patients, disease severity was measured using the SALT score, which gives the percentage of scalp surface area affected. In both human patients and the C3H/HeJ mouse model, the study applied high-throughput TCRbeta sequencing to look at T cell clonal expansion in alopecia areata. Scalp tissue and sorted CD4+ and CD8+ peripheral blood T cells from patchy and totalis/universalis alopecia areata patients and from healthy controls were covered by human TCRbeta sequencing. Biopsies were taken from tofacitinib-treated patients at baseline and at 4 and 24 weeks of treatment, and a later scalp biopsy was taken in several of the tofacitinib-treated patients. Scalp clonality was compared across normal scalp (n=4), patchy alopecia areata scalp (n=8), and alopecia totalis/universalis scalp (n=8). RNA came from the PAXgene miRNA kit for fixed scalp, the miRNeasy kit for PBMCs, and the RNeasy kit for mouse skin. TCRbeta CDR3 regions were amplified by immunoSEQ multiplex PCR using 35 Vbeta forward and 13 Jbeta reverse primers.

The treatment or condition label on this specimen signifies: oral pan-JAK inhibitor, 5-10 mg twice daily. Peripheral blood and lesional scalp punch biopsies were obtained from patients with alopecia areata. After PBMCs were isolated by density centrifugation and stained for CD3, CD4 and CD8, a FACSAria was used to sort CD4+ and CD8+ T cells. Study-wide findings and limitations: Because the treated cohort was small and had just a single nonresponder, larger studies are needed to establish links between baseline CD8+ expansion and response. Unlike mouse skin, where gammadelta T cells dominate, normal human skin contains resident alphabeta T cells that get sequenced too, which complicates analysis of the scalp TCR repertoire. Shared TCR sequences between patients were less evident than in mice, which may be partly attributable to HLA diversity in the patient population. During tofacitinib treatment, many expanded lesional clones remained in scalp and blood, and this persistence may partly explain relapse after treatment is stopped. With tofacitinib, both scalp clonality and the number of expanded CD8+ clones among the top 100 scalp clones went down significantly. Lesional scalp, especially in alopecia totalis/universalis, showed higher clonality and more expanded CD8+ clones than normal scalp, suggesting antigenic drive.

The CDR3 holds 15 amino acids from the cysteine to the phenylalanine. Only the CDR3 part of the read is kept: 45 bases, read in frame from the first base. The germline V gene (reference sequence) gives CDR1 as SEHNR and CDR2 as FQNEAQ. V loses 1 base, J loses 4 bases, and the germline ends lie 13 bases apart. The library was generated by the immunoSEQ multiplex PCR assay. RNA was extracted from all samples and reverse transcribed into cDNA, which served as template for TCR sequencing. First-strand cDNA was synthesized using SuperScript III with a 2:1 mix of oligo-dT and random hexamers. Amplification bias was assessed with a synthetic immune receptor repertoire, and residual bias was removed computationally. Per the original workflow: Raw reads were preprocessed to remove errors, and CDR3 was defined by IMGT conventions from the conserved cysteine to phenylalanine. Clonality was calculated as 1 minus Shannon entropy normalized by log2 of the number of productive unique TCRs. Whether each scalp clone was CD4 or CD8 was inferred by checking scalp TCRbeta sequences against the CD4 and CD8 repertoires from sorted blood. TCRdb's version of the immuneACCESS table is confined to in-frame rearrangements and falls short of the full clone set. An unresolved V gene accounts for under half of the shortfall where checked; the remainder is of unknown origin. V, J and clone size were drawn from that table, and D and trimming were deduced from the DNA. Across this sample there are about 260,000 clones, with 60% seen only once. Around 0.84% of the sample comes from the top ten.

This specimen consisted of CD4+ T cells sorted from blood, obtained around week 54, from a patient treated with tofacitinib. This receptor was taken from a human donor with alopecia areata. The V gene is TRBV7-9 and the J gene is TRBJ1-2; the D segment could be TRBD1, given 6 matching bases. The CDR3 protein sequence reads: CASSLDPGAAYGYTF. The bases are TGTGCCAGCAGCTTAGATCCGGGGGCGGCCTATGGCTACACCTTC.